This entry lists 27 T cell receptor beta chains sequenced from one sample in a study of blood T cell repertoires in COVID-19. The table came from immunoSEQ multiplex PCR; TCRdb's copy has only in-frame clones and leaves some out. This table has around 300,000 clones, around 87% appearing once. Sequencing was performed on PBMCs or T cells enriched from blood (not recorded which). The origin of the receptors is a woman aged 18 to 35 with acute COVID-19.

V gene TRBV28 combines with J gene TRBJ1-2, with TRBD1 identical over 7 bases. Looked up from germline, CDR1 is MDHEN and CDR2 is SYDVKM. J was trimmed by 4 bases and V by 3 bases; bases with no gene match: 5. The CDR3 length is 14 residues. The CDR3 sequence is CASSFLGGGYGYTF. The DNA for the CDR3 is TGTGCCAGCAGTTTCCTAGGGGGCGGCTATGGCTACACCTTC.

This chain joins TRBV5-1 and TRBJ2-1; TRBD2 matches at 8 bases. V lost 0 bases and J lost 5; bases outside the gene matches: 7. Germline V gives CDR1 SGHRS, CDR2 YFSETQ. The CDR3 runs to 16 residues. CDR3 region: CASSLEGTSGNNEQFF. Here the CDR3 DNA reads TGCGCCAGCAGCTTGGAAGGTACTAGCGGTAACAATGAGCAGTTCTTC.

The chain links TRBV5-4 to TRBJ2-1; maybe TRBD2 (5 bases). Germline assignment: CDR1 SGHNT and CDR2 YYREEE (reference sequence). The CDR3 runs 12 residues. Trimming pared 0 bases from V and 15 bases from J, leaving 13 bases between. CDR3 region: CASSLGGVSRFF. The CDR3 nucleotides are TGTGCCAGCAGCTTGGGGGGAGTATCTAGGTTCTTC.

The genes are TRBV28 and TRBJ1-2; TRBD1 matches 8 bases. CDR1 and CDR2 (germline): MDHEN, SYDVKM. There are 22 residues in the CDR3. The V and J ends lost 1 base and 5 bases, in that order; junction bases with no gene match: 27. The CDR3 DNA reads as TGTGCCAGCAGTTTATTTCTAGGGGTAAACGGACAGGGAGAATTGTTCGGTTATGGCTACACCTTC. It specifies CASSLFLGVNGQGELFGYGYTF.

The rearrangement joins TRBV25-1 to TRBJ2-1, with TRBD2 matching 7 bases. V shed 1 base and J 7 bases; nucleotides not matched to a gene: 7. The CDR3 is 15 residues long. Germline V gives CDR1 MGHDK, CDR2 SYGVNS. The CDR3 region is CASSELAGAGNEQFF. In DNA, the CDR3 is TGTGCCAGCAGTGAATTGGCGGGAGCGGGGAATGAGCAGTTCTTC.

The genes are TRBV4-3 and TRBJ2-3; 7 nucleotides align to TRBD1. This CDR3 has 13 residues. V was clipped by 5 bases and J by 5 bases; unmatched bases: 4. The germline V gene encodes CDR1 LGHNA and CDR2 YSLEER. CDR3 nucleotides: TGCGCCAGCAGCGACAGGGACCTAGATACGCAGTATTTT. It yields the protein CASSDRDLDTQYF.

This chain links TRBV27 with TRBJ2-3; TRBD1 might be the D (6 bases). The V gene's germline CDR1 is MNHEY and CDR2 SMNVEV (reference sequence). V dropped 3 bases and J dropped 0 bases, with 13 bases sitting between them. This CDR3 is 16 amino acids long. The CDR3 spells CASSLGTFSSTDTQYF. In DNA form, the CDR3 reads TGTGCCAGCAGTTTGGGGACATTTTCTAGCACAGATACGCAGTATTTT.

This clone was seen once. V is TRBV6-5 and J is TRBJ2-1; a weak D match, TRBD1 (6 bases). Trimming took 6 bases from V and 5 from J, leaving 11 bases between them. Germline V gene data show CDR1 as MNHEY and CDR2 as SVGAGI. The CDR3 loop spans 13 amino acids. The CDR3 loop is CASSRRTDNEQFF. CDR3 in DNA: TGTGCCAGCAGCCGACGGACAGACAATGAGCAGTTCTTC.

The V gene is TRBV18, the J gene TRBJ1-2, with D possibly being TRBD1 (6 bases). Germline CDR1 and CDR2: KGHSH and LQKENI. The CDR3 contains 13 residues. The V end was cut by 4 bases, the J end by 7 bases, with 13 bases between. CDR3 nucleotides: TGTGCCAGCTCACGTGACAGGTTACGTGGCTACACCTTC. Translated: CASSRDRLRGYTF.

The chain uses TRBV6-5 and TRBJ1-5; possibly TRBD1 for D (6 bases). V was trimmed by 2 bases and J by 5 bases, leaving 13 bases between them. This CDR3 contains 15 residues. The germline V gene encodes CDR1 MNHEY and CDR2 SVGAGI. CDR3 sequence: CASSYTTGSDQPQHF. The CDR3 coding sequence is TGTGCCAGCAGTTACACAACAGGGTCAGATCAGCCCCAGCATTTT.

V gene TRBV30 combines with J gene TRBJ2-1, with 8 bases identical to TRBD2. Germline CDR1 GTSNPN, CDR2 SVGIG (reference sequence). Trimming removed 3 bases from V and 4 bases from J; junction bases left unmatched: 14. There are 17 residues in the CDR3. CDR3 in amino acids: CAWRSAGESVFYNEQFF. CDR3 bases: TGTGCCTGGAGATCAGCGGGAGAGAGCGTCTTTTACAATGAGCAGTTCTTC.

The J gene is TRBJ1-2, the V gene TRBV16; 9 bases fit TRBD1. V dropped 2 bases and J dropped 2; count of bases not matched to a gene: 9. The CDR3 spans 17 residues. The V gene's germline CDR1 is KGHSY and CDR2 FQNENV. CDR3 residues: CASSQLLSTGGNYGYTF. For the CDR3, the DNA is TGTGCCAGCAGCCAACTCCTTTCGACAGGGGGGAACTATGGCTACACCTTC.

V usage is TRBV29-1 and J usage is TRBJ2-5; 8 nucleotides match TRBD2. Germline values: CDR1 SQVTM, CDR2 ANQGSEA. This CDR3 region has 13 residues. Trimming at V came to 7 bases and at J to 4 bases, leaving 8 bases not matched to a gene. The CDR3: CSGGSGTRETQYF. CDR3 coding DNA: TGCAGCGGGGGTAGCGGGACGAGAGAGACCCAGTACTTC. Combining the CDR3 with reference TRBV29-1 and TRBJ2-5 gives the whole variable domain SAVISQKPSRDICQRGTSLTIQCQVDSQVTMMFWYRQQPGQSLTLIATANQGSEATYESGFVIDKFPISRPNLTFSTLTVSNMSPEDSSIYLCSGGSGTRETQYFGPGTRLLVL.

This clone was observed once. The chain links TRBV5-1 to TRBJ2-7, with 7 bases aligning to TRBD2. Germline trimming cut 5 bases from V and 5 bases from J; bases unmatched to any gene: 10. The CDR3 is 14 residues long. Germline V gene data show CDR1 as SGHRS and CDR2 as YFSETQ. The CDR3 coding sequence is TGCGCCAGCAGTGGAACTAGCGCTGGCAACGAGCAGTACTTC. Amino acids: CASSGTSAGNEQYF. Filled out from reference TRBV5-1 and TRBJ2-7, the complete variable domain reads KAGVTQTPRYLIKTRGQQVTLSCSPISGHRSVSWYQQTPGQGLQFLFEYFSETQRNKGNFPGRFSGRQFSNSRSEMNVSTLELGDSALYLCASSGTSAGNEQYFGPGTRLTVT.

V gene TRBV2 combines with J gene TRBJ2-1, with 10 bases fitting TRBD1. Germline V gene sequence: CDR1 SNHLY, CDR2 FYNNEI. V trimming: 4 bases; J trimming: 9 bases; junction bases outside the gene matches: 9. CDR3 size: 15 residues. CDR3 amino acids: CASSGGQGVYSEQFF. The CDR3 DNA reads as TGTGCCAGCAGTGGCGGACAGGGGGTTTATAGTGAGCAGTTCTTC.

The chain is built from TRBV13 and TRBJ1-1; 8 nucleotides match TRBD1. With V trimmed by 0 bases and J by 3 bases, 9 bases remained unmatched. This CDR3 is built from 17 residues. Germline V gene data show CDR1 as PRHDT and CDR2 as FYEKMQ (reference sequence). Here the CDR3 DNA reads TGTGCCAGCAGCTTAGGCCCAGGGGGCTGGGGAGACACTGAAGCTTTCTTT. It translates to CASSLGPGGWGDTEAFF.

This rearrangement joins TRBV28 to TRBJ2-1; tentative D call: TRBD1 (6 bases). Per germline, CDR1 MDHEN and CDR2 SYDVKM. This CDR3 is 14 amino acids long. V lost 2 bases, J lost 3 bases, and 8 bases lay in between. The CDR3 nucleotides read TGTGCCAGCAGTTTAACAGGGCTCTACAATGAGCAGTTCTTC. Protein product: CASSLTGLYNEQFF.

CDR3 DNA sequence: TGCGCCAGCAGCCAAGGGACAGTTAATCCCCAGTACTTC. Protein sequence: CASSQGTVNPQYF. The chain couples TRBV4-1 to TRBJ2-5; D is possibly TRBD1 (6 bases). The ends were cut back, 1 base at V and 9 bases at J, with 12 bases in the middle. The CDR3 loop spans 13 amino acids. CDR1 and CDR2 from the germline V gene are MGHRA and YSYEKL.

The chain couples TRBV4-1 to TRBJ2-7; D is undetermined. Trimming removed 3 bases from V and 7 bases from J, with 16 bases in between. The CDR3 contains 14 residues. The germline V gene encodes CDR1 MGHRA and CDR2 YSYEKL. Written as DNA, the CDR3 is TGCGCCAGCAGCCACCATACACTTACCGGGGAGCAGTACTTC. The encoded protein is CASSHHTLTGEQYF.

This clone was recorded only once. The chain's CDR3 is CASSLQDARAFF. The DNA for the CDR3 is TGTGCCAGTAGCTTACAGGACGCGCGTGCTTTCTTT. The V call is TRBV19, the J call TRBJ1-1, with D perhaps TRBD1 (5 bases). Trimming removed 6 bases from V and 11 bases from J, with 16 bases in between. Germline CDR1 reads LNHDA; CDR2 reads SQIVND (reference sequence). The CDR3 contains 12 residues.

This chain connects TRBV7-2 to TRBJ1-5; 7 bases align to TRBD1. CDR3 length: 16 amino acids. V trimming: 1 base; J trimming: 2 bases; junction bases outside the gene matches: 5. The V gene's germline CDR1 is SGHTA and CDR2 FQGNSA. This chain's CDR3 is CASSLGQGNGNQPQHF. The DNA for the CDR3 is TGTGCCAGCAGCTTAGGACAGGGAAATGGCAATCAGCCCCAGCATTTT.

The chain links TRBV5-1 to TRBJ2-2, with 9 nucleotides matching TRBD1. Germline CDR1 is SGHRS and CDR2 is YFSETQ. The CDR3 runs to 15 residues. Losses at the gene ends were 4 bases for V and 1 base for J; bases not matched to a gene: 2. The CDR3 bases are TGCGCCAGCAGCCCGGGACAGGGGAACACCGGGGAGCTGTTTTTT. This sequence encodes CASSPGQGNTGELFF.

The J gene is TRBJ2-1, the V gene TRBV11-2, with a weak D call TRBD2 (5 bases). Trimming removed 6 bases from V and 0 bases from J, with 18 bases in between. The germline V gene has CDR1 SGHAT and CDR2 FQNNGV. This CDR3 region has 17 residues. CDR3 amino acids: CASSFYGRASSYNEQFF. The CDR3 coding sequence is TGTGCCAGCAGTTTTTACGGGCGGGCGAGCTCCTACAATGAGCAGTTCTTC.

This clone appeared a single time. This chain connects TRBV5-6 to TRBJ1-6, with 8 positions matching TRBD1. V was pared by 0 bases and J by 10 bases, with 6 bases of the junction left unmatched. The CDR3 contains 15 residues. Looked up from germline, CDR1 is SGHDT and CDR2 is YYEEEE. CDR3 region: CASSLVSGGSSPLHF. The CDR3 DNA sequence: TGTGCCAGCAGCTTGGTGTCAGGGGGCAGCTCACCCCTCCACTTT.

V and J are TRBV12-5 and TRBJ2-2; TRBD1 matches at 11 bases. The germline gives CDR1 LGHNT, CDR2 FRNRAP. J was trimmed by 2 bases and V by 2 bases; bases with no gene match: 7. This CDR3 is built from 18 residues. The CDR3 DNA sequence: TGTGCTAGTGGTTTGTACCCGGGACAGGGGGTCAACACCGGGGAGCTGTTTTTT. As protein: CASGLYPGQGVNTGELFF. The complete variable domain, with remaining parts taken from reference TRBV12-5 and TRBJ2-2, reads DARVTQTPRHKVTEMGQEVTMRCQPILGHNTVFWYRQTMMQGLELLAYFRNRAPLDDSGMPKDRFSAEMPDATLATLKIQPSEPRDSAVYFCASGLYPGQGVNTGELFFGEGSRLTVL.

This clone was observed a handful of times. The rearrangement links TRBV14 to TRBJ2-7; D uncertain. In germline, CDR1 is SGHDN, CDR2 FVKESK. V lost 2 bases to trimming and J lost 3 bases, with 8 bases between them. The CDR3 consists of 13 residues. CDR3 protein: CASSQTSSYEQYF. The DNA of the CDR3 is TGTGCCAGCAGCCAAACTTCTAGCTACGAGCAGTACTTC. Supplemented by reference TRBV14 and TRBJ2-7, the full variable domain reads EAGVTQFPSHSVIEKGQTVTLRCDPISGHDNLYWYRRVMGKEIKFLLHFVKESKQDESGMPNNRFLAERTGGTYSTLKVQPAELEDSGVYFCASSQTSSYEQYFGPGTRLTVT.

In this sample, this clone turned up once. The chain links TRBV11-2 to TRBJ1-2; D unresolved. The germline V and J ends were trimmed by 5 bases and 2 bases, with 15 bases remaining between them. This CDR3 comprises 15 residues. Germline CDR1 SGHAT, CDR2 FQNNGV. CDR3 amino acids: CASSQKEYRNYGYTF. For the CDR3, the DNA is TGTGCCAGCAGCCAAAAAGAGTACAGAAACTATGGCTACACCTTC.